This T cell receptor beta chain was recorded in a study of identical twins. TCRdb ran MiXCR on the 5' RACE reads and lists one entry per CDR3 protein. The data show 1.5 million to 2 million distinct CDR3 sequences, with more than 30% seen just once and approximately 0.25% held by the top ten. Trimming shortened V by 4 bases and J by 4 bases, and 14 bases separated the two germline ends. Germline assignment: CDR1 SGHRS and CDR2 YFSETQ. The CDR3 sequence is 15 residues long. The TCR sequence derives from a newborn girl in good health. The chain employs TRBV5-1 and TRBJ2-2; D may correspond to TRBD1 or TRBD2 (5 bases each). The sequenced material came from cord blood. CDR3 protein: CASSPSRGSTGELFF. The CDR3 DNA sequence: TGCGCCAGCAGCCCGTCACGGGGCAGCACCGGGGAGCTGTTTTTT.